The 11 T cell receptor beta chains presented below share a single source sample, sequenced in a study of blood T cell repertoires in COVID-19. Only in-frame clones appear in the TCRdb table, and some are missing; sequencing was by immunoSEQ multiplex PCR. The sample shows 250,000 to 350,000 clones, about 88% of them seen only once. The source material was peripheral blood. Every receptor here comes from a human donor with COVID-19, enrolled during active disease. The donor label of this sample is uncertain.

Regarding this clone: This sample includes further DNA sequences coding for the same CDR3. The CDR3 coding sequence is TGTGCCAGTAGTATTTCAGGGGGTAGCAATCAGCCCCAGCATTTT. It is translated as CASSISGGSNQPQHF. The chain has TRBV19 and TRBJ1-5; TRBD1 aligns across 7 bases. This CDR3 contains 15 residues. Germline CDR1 is LNHDA and CDR2 is SQIVND (reference sequence). Trimming took 3 bases from V and 0 from J; bases not matched to a gene: 2.

The chain couples TRBV9 to TRBJ1-1; D unclear. Trimming removed 1 base at V and 6 bases at J, with 10 bases between. This CDR3 has 13 amino acids. Germline lookup yields CDR1 SGDLS and CDR2 YYNGEE. The chain's CDR3 is CASSVNIWSEAFF. CDR3 nucleotide sequence: TGTGCCAGCAGCGTAAACATCTGGTCTGAAGCTTTCTTT.

The chain joins TRBV6-5 to TRBJ1-1, with 7 bases matching TRBD1. J lost 5 bases, V lost 6 bases, and 9 bases had no gene match. The CDR3 runs to 14 residues. The germline V gene encodes CDR1 MNHEY and CDR2 SVGAGI. The DNA of the CDR3 is TGTGCCAGCAGGACAGGGCCCGGGGGAACTGAAGCTTTCTTT. It translates to CASRTGPGGTEAFF.

V gene TRBV30 combines with J gene TRBJ1-1, with 7 bases that match TRBD1. The CDR3 contains 13 residues. V trimming: 5 bases; J trimming: 4 bases; junction bases outside the gene matches: 7. The V gene's germline CDR1 is GTSNPN and CDR2 SVGIG (reference sequence). CDR3 nucleotides: TGTGCCTGGGCCGTAGGGGGCCGCACTGAAGCTTTCTTT. It encodes CAWAVGGRTEAFF.

The chain is built from TRBV12-5 and TRBJ2-3; TRBD1 is a possible D gene (7 bases). There are 15 residues in the CDR3. V lost 3 bases and J lost 8, with 18 bases in between. CDR1 LGHNT and CDR2 FRNRAP come from the germline V gene. CDR3 in DNA: TGTGCTAGTGGTTTAGGAGGGGGCTCAGCGGGTACGCAGTATTTT. Translating it yields CASGLGGGSAGTQYF.

The chain uses TRBV18 and TRBJ1-1; D perhaps matches TRBD1 (6 bases). Germline V gene data show CDR1 as KGHSH and CDR2 as LQKENI. The CDR3 is made up of 15 amino acids. V was clipped by 1 base and J by 1 base, with 10 bases between them. CDR3 protein: CASSPRTTGNTEAFF. The CDR3 bases are TGTGCCAGCTCACCACGAACGACAGGGAACACTGAAGCTTTCTTT.

This chain joins TRBV19 and TRBJ2-7; a weak D match, TRBD2 (7 bases). The ends were cut back, 4 bases at V and 3 bases at J, with 22 bases in the middle. Germline loops: CDR1 LNHDA, CDR2 SQIVND (reference sequence). This CDR3 spans 17 amino acids. The CDR3 spells CASSKRGGEDTYYEQYF. CDR3 DNA sequence: TGTGCCAGTAGTAAAAGGGGGGGAGAGGACACCTACTACGAGCAGTACTTC.

The gene calls are TRBV28 and TRBJ1-1; D is ambiguous. The V gene lost 7 bases and the J gene lost 1 base, with 22 bases spanning the gap. CDR1 and CDR2 from the germline V gene are MDHEN and SYDVKM. This CDR3 comprises 17 residues. The CDR3 here is CASTRPRLNRENTEAFF. The DNA of the CDR3 is TGTGCCAGCACCCGACCCCGGTTAAACCGGGAGAACACTGAAGCTTTCTTT.

The chain recombines TRBV5-6 with TRBJ2-3; 8 bases line up with TRBD2. Germline CDR1 is SGHDT and CDR2 is YYEEEE. The length of the CDR3 is 15 residues. The V segment lost 4 bases and the J segment 2 bases; nucleotides outside the gene matches: 6. CDR3 protein: CASSVLAGFTDTQYF. CDR3 coding DNA: TGTGCCAGCAGCGTCTTAGCGGGATTCACAGATACGCAGTATTTT.

This clone has just one count. The genes are TRBV7-2 and TRBJ1-2, with D unclear. The length of the CDR3 is 13 residues. Germline loops: CDR1 SGHTA, CDR2 FQGNSA. Deletions cut 4 bases from V and 4 bases from J, with 10 bases between. CDR3 in amino acids: CASSSGEGYGYTF. In nucleotides, the CDR3 is TGTGCCAGCAGCTCCGGGGAGGGCTATGGCTACACCTTC.

The sample holds one count of this clone. The V gene is TRBV5-6, the J gene TRBJ2-1; a weak D match, TRBD2 (6 bases). CDR1 and CDR2 (germline): SGHDT, YYEEEE. The CDR3 consists of 14 residues. V was cut by 6 bases and J by 8 bases, with 18 bases left in between. CDR3 nucleotide sequence: TGTGCCAGCAACCGACCGGAGGGGCTGTATGAGCAGTTCTTC. Protein product: CASNRPEGLYEQFF.